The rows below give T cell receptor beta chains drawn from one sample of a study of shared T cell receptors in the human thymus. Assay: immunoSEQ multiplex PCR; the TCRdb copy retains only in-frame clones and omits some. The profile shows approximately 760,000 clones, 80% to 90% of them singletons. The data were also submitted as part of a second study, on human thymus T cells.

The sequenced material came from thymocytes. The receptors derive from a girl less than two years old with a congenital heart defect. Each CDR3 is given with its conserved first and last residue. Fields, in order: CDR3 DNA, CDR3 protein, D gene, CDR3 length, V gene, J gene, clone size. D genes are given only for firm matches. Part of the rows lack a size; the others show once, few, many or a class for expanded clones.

DNA: TGTGCCAGTAGTCGTACAGGGTCCTTCAATCAGCCCCAGCATTTT
CDR3: CASSRTGSFNQPQHF
D: .
length: 15
V: TRBV19
J: TRBJ1-5
size: .

DNA: TGTGCCAGTAGTATACGGCGGCCCAGTTGGCCCCAGCATTTT
CDR3: CASSIRRPSWPQHF
D: .
length: 14
V: TRBV19
J: TRBJ1-5
size: .

DNA: TGTGCCAGCAGCTTGGAGTGGCGGGGGGCTAAGATAACGCAGTATTTT
CDR3: CASSLEWRGAKITQYF
D: TRBD2
length: 16
V: TRBV5-6
J: TRBJ2-3
size: .

DNA: TGTGCCAGCAGCGCCAGCCAGCGGGGGAGTCAATGGGAGACCCAGTACTTC
CDR3: CASSASQRGSQWETQYF
D: TRBD2
length: 17
V: TRBV9
J: TRBJ2-5
size: .

DNA: TGTGCCAGCTCACCCCGGGACAGGGTCTCCTACGAGCAGTACTTC
CDR3: CASSPRDRVSYEQYF
D: TRBD1
length: 15
V: TRBV18
J: TRBJ2-7
size: .

DNA: TGTGCCAGCAGCATAAGTGGAACAGTCCTTTATAGCAATCAGCCCCAGCATTTT
CDR3: CASSISGTVLYSNQPQHF
D: .
length: 18
V: TRBV21-1
J: TRBJ1-5
size: .

DNA: TGTGCCAGCAGTGAGGGGACACGGGGCACTGAAGCTTTCTTT
CDR3: CASSEGTRGTEAFF
D: .
length: 14
V: TRBV2
J: TRBJ1-1
size: once

DNA: TGTGCCAGCAGCTTAGGGGGGCTCCAGGGCCACGAGCAGTACTTC
CDR3: CASSLGGLQGHEQYF
D: .
length: 15
V: TRBV7-9
J: TRBJ2-7
size: .

DNA: TGTGCCAGCAGCCAAGTAGGGCTAGCGGGGGGGCCAATGGGGGAAGGTGAGCAGTTCTTC
CDR3: CASSQVGLAGGPMGEGEQFF
D: TRBD2
length: 20
V: TRBV14
J: TRBJ2-1
size: .

DNA: TGTGCCAGCAGCCATTTAGGTCTGCATTTATCCCGACAGAACACTGAAGCTTTCTTT
CDR3: CASSHLGLHLSRQNTEAFF
D: .
length: 19
V: TRBV7-6
J: TRBJ1-1
size: .

DNA: TGTGCCAGCTCACGCCGGACAAGCTCCTATAATTCACCCCTCCACTTT
CDR3: CASSRRTSSYNSPLHF
D: .
length: 16
V: TRBV18
J: TRBJ1-6
size: .

DNA: TGTGCCAGCAGTAAGGACAGGACGGGCTACACCTTC
CDR3: CASSKDRTGYTF
D: TRBD1
length: 12
V: TRBV2
J: TRBJ1-2
size: .

DNA: TGTGCCAGTTGGGGAAAGGGGGGCTACACCTTC
CDR3: CASWGKGGYTF
D: .
length: 11
V: TRBV19
J: TRBJ1-2
size: .

DNA: TGTGCCATCAGTGATGTGGGGGGGCGCCCTTACAATGAGCAGTTCTTC
CDR3: CAISDVGGRPYNEQFF
D: .
length: 16
V: TRBV10-3
J: TRBJ2-1
size: .

DNA: TGTGCCAGCAGCGTAGCACTACCCGGGACAGAGGGTCGGCCGAACACAGATACGCAGTATTTT
CDR3: CASSVALPGTEGRPNTDTQYF
D: TRBD1
length: 21
V: TRBV9
J: TRBJ2-3
size: few

DNA: TGCGCCAGCAGCCACGTAGAGACAGGGGGCTTAAGGGATACGCAGTATTTT
CDR3: CASSHVETGGLRDTQYF
D: TRBD1
length: 17
V: TRBV5-1
J: TRBJ2-3
size: once

DNA: TGTGCCAGCAGTCCGTGGACTAGCGGGGCAAAAAACATTCAGTACTTC
CDR3: CASSPWTSGAKNIQYF
D: TRBD2
length: 16
V: TRBV27
J: TRBJ2-4
size: .

DNA: TGCGCCAGCAGCCAAGCTGTACGGGCGGGGACCTATGGCTACACCTTC
CDR3: CASSQAVRAGTYGYTF
D: .
length: 16
V: TRBV4-3
J: TRBJ1-2
size: .

DNA: TGTGCCATCAGTGATGACCTAGAAGAGACCCAGTACTTC
CDR3: CAISDDLEETQYF
D: .
length: 13
V: TRBV10-3
J: TRBJ2-5
size: once

DNA: TGTGCCAGCAGTCCCCGGGGGGCTGATAGCAATCAGCCCCAGCATTTT
CDR3: CASSPRGADSNQPQHF
D: .
length: 16
V: TRBV25-1
J: TRBJ1-5
size: .

DNA: TGCGCCAGCAGTGAGGTCGGACAGGAAATGAACACTGAAGCTTTCTTT
CDR3: CASSEVGQEMNTEAFF
D: TRBD1
length: 16
V: TRBV10-1
J: TRBJ1-1
size: .

DNA: TGCGCCAGCAGCCAATACAAACAGAACCAGCCCCAGCATTTT
CDR3: CASSQYKQNQPQHF
D: .
length: 14
V: TRBV4-3
J: TRBJ1-5
size: .

DNA: TGTGCCAGCAGCCCGGGGGACTCCCGTTGGGGCGAGCAGTACTTC
CDR3: CASSPGDSRWGEQYF
D: .
length: 15
V: TRBV11-3
J: TRBJ2-7
size: .

DNA: TGTGCCAGCAGATCCCTTGGTAGAGACACTGAAGCTTTCTTT
CDR3: CASRSLGRDTEAFF
D: .
length: 14
V: TRBV7-9
J: TRBJ1-1
size: .

DNA: TGTGCCAGCAGCTTAGTGCCAGGGATGCTCGAGCAGTACTTC
CDR3: CASSLVPGMLEQYF
D: .
length: 14
V: TRBV7-2
J: TRBJ2-7
size: .

DNA: TGTGCCAGCAGCTTAGGCACAGCTCCGGAGGACATTCAGTACTTC
CDR3: CASSLGTAPEDIQYF
D: .
length: 15
V: TRBV7-9
J: TRBJ2-4
size: few

DNA: TGCGCCAGCAGCGTCCGTAGCGGGGGGGCCGCGGTCGCAGATACGCAGTATTTT
CDR3: CASSVRSGGAAVADTQYF
D: TRBD2
length: 18
V: TRBV4-1
J: TRBJ2-3
size: .

DNA: TGTGCCAGCAGCTTAAAGGGGGATTTT
CDR3: CASSLKGDF
D: .
length: 9
V: TRBV7-8
J: TRBJ2-3
size: .

DNA: TGTGCCAGCAGCGCTCCTCCCTTCGGGACTTATTACTACGAGCAGTACTTC
CDR3: CASSAPPFGTYYYEQYF
D: .
length: 17
V: TRBV2
J: TRBJ2-7
size: once

DNA: TGTGCCAGCAGCGTAGCCCCCCCGCTGACTAGCGGGTTTACGCAGTATTTT
CDR3: CASSVAPPLTSGFTQYF
D: TRBD2
length: 17
V: TRBV9
J: TRBJ2-3
size: .

DNA: TGTGCCAGCAGGTCCGGGACACCGAACACTGAAGCTTTCTTT
CDR3: CASRSGTPNTEAFF
D: .
length: 14
V: TRBV6-5
J: TRBJ1-1
size: .

DNA: TGTGCCAGCAGTGAAGTCGGGACAGCCAAGACTAACTATGGCTACACCTTC
CDR3: CASSEVGTAKTNYGYTF
D: TRBD1
length: 17
V: TRBV6-1
J: TRBJ1-2
size: .

DNA: TGTGCCAGCAGCCCTGAGGGCGGCGAGCAGTACTTC
CDR3: CASSPEGGEQYF
D: .
length: 12
V: TRBV7-7
J: TRBJ2-7
size: few

DNA: TGTGCCAGCAGCGTCGGGGGGGACAATGAGCAGTTCTTC
CDR3: CASSVGGDNEQFF
D: TRBD2
length: 13
V: TRBV9
J: TRBJ2-1
size: .

DNA: TGTGCCACCAGCAGAGATTTTCCGCGCCCCCGCGGGACAGGGGGGTTTTCACCCCTCCACTTT
CDR3: CATSRDFPRPRGTGGFSPLHF
D: TRBD1
length: 21
V: TRBV15
J: TRBJ1-6
size: few

DNA: TGCGCCAGCAGCCAAGATGGGTGGGTAGCGGGGGGGTTATACACAGATACGCAGTATTTT
CDR3: CASSQDGWVAGGLYTDTQYF
D: TRBD2
length: 20
V: TRBV4-1
J: TRBJ2-3
size: .

DNA: TGTGCCAGCAGCCAAGAAGAATCGGGATGGCCCCAGAGCTCCTACAATGAGCAGTTCTTC
CDR3: CASSQEESGWPQSSYNEQFF
D: .
length: 20
V: TRBV4-2
J: TRBJ2-1
size: .

DNA: TGTGCCAGCAGCTTAGTATCAGGGGGCCCCACCTACGAGCAGTACTTC
CDR3: CASSLVSGGPTYEQYF
D: TRBD1
length: 16
V: TRBV13
J: TRBJ2-7
size: .

DNA: TGTGCCAGCAGCTTGACTTGGCCACATAGCGGGGGGGCGTGGGCTGAGCAGTTCTTC
CDR3: CASSLTWPHSGGAWAEQFF
D: TRBD2
length: 19
V: TRBV5-6
J: TRBJ2-1
size: once

DNA: TGCGCCAGCAGCTCTGAGGGTACTGAAGCTTTCTTT
CDR3: CASSSEGTEAFF
D: .
length: 12
V: TRBV5-1
J: TRBJ1-1
size: .

DNA: TGTGCCAGCAGTTACAGGGGGCCGGAGAACACTGAAGCTTTCTTT
CDR3: CASSYRGPENTEAFF
D: TRBD1
length: 15
V: TRBV6-5
J: TRBJ1-1
size: .

DNA: TGTGCCAGCAGTTTGACAGGGTTGGGTTCACCCCTCCACTTT
CDR3: CASSLTGLGSPLHF
D: TRBD1
length: 14
V: TRBV27
J: TRBJ1-6
size: once

DNA: TGCGCCAGCAGCCAAGACCTCAGGGTAAACCTTAAGGCACCCCTCCACTTT
CDR3: CASSQDLRVNLKAPLHF
D: .
length: 17
V: TRBV4-3
J: TRBJ1-6
size: .

DNA: TGCGCCAGCAGCCAAGATTTATCAACCCGGGGTACCTACGAGCAGTACTTC
CDR3: CASSQDLSTRGTYEQYF
D: .
length: 17
V: TRBV4-3
J: TRBJ2-7
size: .

DNA: TGTGCCAGCAGCTCCCCTGAGACAGGGTCTGGAAACACCATATATTTT
CDR3: CASSSPETGSGNTIYF
D: TRBD1
length: 16
V: TRBV5-6
J: TRBJ1-3
size: .

DNA: TGTGCCAGCATCCACCGAAGATTTGATATCAGGATGAACACTGAAGCTTTCTTT
CDR3: CASIHRRFDIRMNTEAFF
D: .
length: 18
V: TRBV28
J: TRBJ1-1
size: .

DNA: TGTGCCAGCAGCGTAGGAGGGTTCAGCACAGATACGCAGTATTTT
CDR3: CASSVGGFSTDTQYF
D: .
length: 15
V: TRBV9
J: TRBJ2-3
size: .

DNA: TGTGCTAGCAGCTTAGTTCCGACAACCATATATTTT
CDR3: CASSLVPTTIYF
D: .
length: 12
V: TRBV7-7
J: TRBJ1-3
size: few

DNA: TGTGCTAGTGGTTTCGGACAGGGGATTTTCTATGGCTACACCTTC
CDR3: CASGFGQGIFYGYTF
D: TRBD1
length: 15
V: TRBV12-5
J: TRBJ1-2
size: .

DNA: TGTGCCAGCAGCGTCAGGACAGGGGATGGCTACACCTTC
CDR3: CASSVRTGDGYTF
D: TRBD1
length: 13
V: TRBV9
J: TRBJ1-2
size: once

DNA: TGTGCCACCGCCCCCATGGGACTCTATCACGAGCAGTACTTC
CDR3: CATAPMGLYHEQYF
D: .
length: 14
V: TRBV27
J: TRBJ2-7
size: .

DNA: TGCGCCAGCAGCCAAGAGTTGGGGGCAGGGGGGGCCAACGTCCTGACTTTC
CDR3: CASSQELGAGGANVLTF
D: .
length: 17
V: TRBV4-1
J: TRBJ2-6
size: .

DNA: TGTGCCAGCAGCAACAGGGACGGCGGGGAGCTGTTTTTT
CDR3: CASSNRDGGELFF
D: .
length: 13
V: TRBV5-4
J: TRBJ2-2
size: .